A selection of T cell receptor beta chains follows, all from one sample in a study of PD-1 blockade in classical Hodgkin lymphoma. Measured with immunoSEQ multiplex PCR; TCRdb has only the in-frame clones, and not every one. The sample lists around 28,000 clones; roughly 71% were seen once. The material was peripheral blood mononuclear cells (PBMCs), obtained before the second cycle of nivolumab. These receptors all stem from a human donor with classical Hodgkin lymphoma. Both conserved end residues are part of each CDR3. D genes are given only for firm matches. Clone sizes are given selectively: once, few, many, or a class where the clone is expanded.

V gene	J gene	D gene	clone size	CDR3 protein	CDR3 DNA
TRBV14	TRBJ2-7	.	.	CASSHSSYEQYF	TGTGCCAGCAGCCATAGCTCCTACGAGCAGTACTTC
TRBV19	TRBJ1-5	.	.	CASSILGDQPQHF	TGTGCCAGTAGTATATTAGGGGACCAGCCCCAGCATTTT
TRBV28	TRBJ2-3	TRBD1	.	CASSRTGDRADTQYF	TGTGCCAGCAGTCGTACAGGGGACAGGGCAGATACGCAGTATTTT
TRBV6-1	TRBJ1-5	.	.	CASSVGGDQPQHF	TGTGCCAGCAGTGTGGGGGGGGATCAGCCCCAGCATTTT
TRBV6-5	TRBJ1-5	.	.	CASSSGTGNQPQHF	TGTGCCAGCAGTTCAGGGACGGGCAATCAGCCCCAGCATTTT
TRBV2	TRBJ2-5	.	.	CATLRGVSGETQYF	TGTGCCACCCTAAGGGGGGTATCGGGAGAGACCCAGTACTTC
TRBV5-6	TRBJ1-2	.	.	CASSLGGSHGYTF	TGTGCCAGCAGCTTGGGTGGTTCCCATGGCTACACCTTC
TRBV19	TRBJ2-4	.	.	CASSVQGLGIQYF	TGTGCCAGTAGTGTCCAGGGATTAGGCATTCAGTACTTC
TRBV5-1	TRBJ2-7	.	.	CASKAEYEQYF	TGCGCCAGCAAAGCTGAATACGAGCAGTACTTC
TRBV5-1	TRBJ2-3	.	few	CASRLRATDTQYF	TGCGCCAGCAGACTCAGGGCTACAGATACGCAGTATTTT
TRBV5-3	TRBJ2-5	TRBD2	.	CARSSTRRLAGKETQYF	TGTGCCAGAAGCTCCACCCGAAGACTAGCGGGGAAAGAGACCCAGTACTTC
TRBV4-1	TRBJ1-4	TRBD1	few	CASSQGQDRLNEKLFF	TGCGCCAGCAGCCAAGGCCAGGACAGGCTTAATGAAAAACTGTTTTTT
TRBV18	TRBJ2-2	.	.	CASSPPGLRATGELFF	TGTGCCAGCTCACCACCGGGGTTGAGGGCAACCGGGGAGCTGTTTTTT
TRBV5-8	TRBJ1-1	.	.	CASSSWDRAVYTEAFF	TGTGCCAGCAGTTCCTGGGACCGGGCTGTGTACACTGAAGCTTTCTTT
TRBV6-6	TRBJ2-5	.	.	CASSPGVAGQETQYF	TGTGCCAGCAGTCCAGGGGTTGCGGGGCAAGAGACCCAGTACTTC
TRBV2	TRBJ1-1	TRBD1	.	CASSGTGVEAFF	TGTGCCAGCAGCGGAACAGGGGTTGAAGCTTTCTTT
TRBV4-3	TRBJ1-4	.	.	CASSPDQLKEKLFF	TGCGCCAGCAGCCCCGACCAGCTAAAGGAAAAACTGTTTTTT
TRBV11-2	TRBJ2-1	.	.	CASSLVPDYSSNEQFF	TGTGCCAGCAGCTTAGTTCCTGACTATTCAAGCAATGAGCAGTTCTTC
TRBV28	TRBJ1-5	.	.	CASSLQDSNQPQHF	TGTGCCAGCAGTTTACAGGATAGCAATCAGCCCCAGCATTTT
TRBV5-4	TRBJ1-5	.	.	CASSADGPNQPQHF	TGTGCCAGCAGCGCGGACGGCCCCAATCAGCCCCAGCATTTT
TRBV19	TRBJ2-5	.	.	CASSIGWGDQETQYF	TGTGCCAGTAGTATCGGGTGGGGGGACCAAGAGACCCAGTACTTC
TRBV2	TRBJ1-2	TRBD1	once	CASSRRQGEYGYTF	TGTGCCAGCAGTCGAAGACAGGGCGAGTATGGCTACACCTTC
TRBV19	TRBJ2-5	TRBD1	.	CASSIRGPSQETQYF	TGTGCCAGTAGTATAAGGGGGCCCTCTCAAGAGACCCAGTACTTC
TRBV19	TRBJ2-2	.	.	CASSVLATGELFF	TGTGCCAGTAGTGTTCTAGCGACCGGGGAGCTGTTTTTT
TRBV7-9	TRBJ2-4	.	.	CASSLTRAGVGNIQYF	TGTGCCAGCAGCTTAACTCGGGCCGGGGTAGGAAACATTCAGTACTTC
TRBV6-6	TRBJ2-1	.	once	CASSYWGVYNEQFF	TGTGCCAGCAGTTACTGGGGGGTCTACAATGAGCAGTTCTTC
TRBV19	TRBJ2-7	TRBD2	.	CASSVWPSSGSPYEQYF	TGTGCCAGTAGCGTTTGGCCCTCTAGCGGGAGTCCGTACGAGCAGTACTTC
TRBV7-9	TRBJ2-7	TRBD1	.	CASSEDPGGAHEQYF	TGTGCCAGCAGCGAAGATCCAGGGGGCGCCCACGAGCAGTACTTC
TRBV4-3	TRBJ2-5	TRBD2	.	CASSQDGTSGETQYF	TGCGCCAGCAGCCAAGATGGGACTAGCGGAGAGACCCAGTACTTC
TRBV19	TRBJ2-2	.	.	CASSFLTGELFF	TGTGCCAGTAGTTTTCTCACCGGGGAGCTGTTTTTT
TRBV19	TRBJ1-5	.	.	CASRGDFYSNQPQHF	TGTGCCAGTAGGGGGGACTTTTATAGCAATCAGCCCCAGCATTTT
TRBV7-9	TRBJ2-5	TRBD1	.	CASSLQGVFETQYF	TGTGCCAGCAGCCTACAGGGGGTCTTTGAGACCCAGTACTTC
TRBV5-6	TRBJ1-2	TRBD1	.	CASRRGPQGVGGYTF	TGTGCCAGCCGCCGTGGACCACAGGGGGTTGGCGGCTACACCTTC
TRBV7-9	TRBJ1-6	.	.	CASSLGQVGSPLHF	TGTGCCAGCAGCTTAGGACAGGTTGGTTCACCCCTCCACTTT
TRBV4-3	TRBJ2-2	.	medium-sized	CASSHLANTGELFF	TGCGCCAGCAGCCATCTAGCGAACACCGGGGAGCTGTTTTTT
TRBV4-3	TRBJ1-1	.	.	CASSQDIGENTEAFF	TGCGCCAGCAGCCAAGATATCGGAGAGAACACTGAAGCTTTCTTT
TRBV5-6	TRBJ2-1	TRBD1	.	CASSPLSGTGSYNEQFF	TGTGCCAGCAGCCCCCTGTCCGGGACAGGCTCCTACAATGAGCAGTTCTTC
TRBV4-2	TRBJ1-2	.	.	CASSQERSSNYGYTF	TGTGCCAGCAGCCAAGAACGCAGTTCTAACTATGGCTACACCTTC
TRBV18	TRBJ2-7	TRBD1	.	CASSLGTGYEQYF	TGTGCCAGCTCACTCGGGACAGGCTACGAGCAGTACTTC
TRBV28	TRBJ1-1	.	once	CASRGAPGGTEAFF	TGTGCCAGCAGGGGGGCACCGGGGGGCACTGAAGCTTTCTTT
TRBV28	TRBJ1-1	TRBD1	.	CASSFLDRKPWNTEAFF	TGTGCCAGCAGTTTTTTGGACAGGAAGCCGTGGAACACTGAAGCTTTCTTT
TRBV27	TRBJ2-7	.	once	CASRAADGRSYEQYF	TGTGCCAGCAGAGCGGCCGACGGCAGGTCCTACGAGCAGTACTTC
TRBV7-2	TRBJ2-2	.	.	CASSLARSGRNTGELFF	TGTGCCAGCAGCTTAGCAAGATCCGGGAGGAACACCGGGGAGCTGTTTTTT
TRBV10-3	TRBJ1-2	.	.	CAISENYGYTF	TGTGCCATCAGTGAAAACTATGGCTACACCTTC
TRBV5-4	TRBJ1-3	.	.	CASSLVGAGGNTIYF	TGTGCCAGCAGCTTGGTGGGGGCCGGGGGAAACACCATATATTTT